The rows below give T cell receptor beta chains drawn from one sample of a study of regulatory T cells in long-lasting Graves disease. MiXCR, run by TCRdb on the multiplex PCR reads, gives a single entry per CDR3 protein. The sample lists around 450,000 distinct CDR3 sequences, 20% to 25% occurring once. The specimen was peripheral blood mononuclear cells (PBMCs), collected when the disease was refractory, from a patient treated with antithyroid drugs. The receptors were sampled from a female donor with Graves disease. Each CDR3 is given with its conserved first and last residue. The order of the fields is J gene, clone size, V gene, D gene, CDR3 length, CDR3 protein, CDR3 DNA. D genes are given only for firm matches. Rows may omit the clone size; those that give it use once, few, many or a size class.

TRBJ1-5 - TRBV5-1 TRBD1 15 CASSLAGQGGQPQHF TGCGCCAGCAGCTTGGCTGGACAGGGCGGGCAGCCCCAGCATTTT
TRBJ2-7 - TRBV28 TRBD2 14 CASIGAGASREQYF TGTGCCAGCATAGGAGCGGGAGCATCGAGGGAGCAGTACTTC
TRBJ2-2 - TRBV10-3 - 14 CAIRAVADTGELFF TGTGCCATCAGGGCGGTGGCGGACACCGGGGAGCTGTTTTTT
TRBJ1-5 - TRBV19 - 16 CASNTNREGSNQPQHF TGTGCCAGTAACACGAACAGGGAGGGGAGCAATCAGCCCCAGCATTTT
TRBJ2-7 many TRBV2 TRBD1 15 CASSEGTGVTYEQYF TGTGCCAGCAGCGAAGGGACAGGGGTTACCTACGAGCAGTACTTC
TRBJ1-5 few TRBV29-1 TRBD1 13 CSVRTGNMEPQHF TGCAGCGTTCGGACAGGGAATATGGAGCCCCAGCATTTT
TRBJ1-1 few TRBV6-1 TRBD1 13 CATRQGWNTEAFF TGTGCCACTCGACAGGGTTGGAACACTGAAGCTTTCTTT
TRBJ1-2 many TRBV7-9 - 13 CASSSQINYGYTF TGTGCCAGCAGTTCTCAGATTAACTATGGCTACACCTTC
TRBJ1-1 - TRBV7-9 - 15 CASSLGLGDNTEAFF TGTGCCAGCAGCTTAGGGTTGGGGGATAACACTGAAGCTTTCTTT
TRBJ1-4 many TRBV20-1 - 14 CSASPAGGREKLFF TGCAGTGCCTCCCCTGCGGGAGGAAGGGAAAAACTGTTTTTT
TRBJ2-7 - TRBV3-1 - 11 CASSQDAGQYF TGTGCCAGCAGCCAAGATGCAGGACAGTACTTC
TRBJ1-5 many TRBV28 - 14 CASSLQGENQPQHF TGTGCCAGCAGTTTACAGGGTGAGAATCAGCCCCAGCATTTT
TRBJ1-2 many TRBV25-1 - 14 CASRGHDENYGYTF TGTGCCAGCAGGGGCCACGACGAAAACTATGGCTACACCTTC
TRBJ2-4 many TRBV28 - 17 CASSDVSGTKAKNIQYF TGTGCCAGCAGTGACGTATCCGGGACAAAAGCCAAAAACATTCAGTACTTC